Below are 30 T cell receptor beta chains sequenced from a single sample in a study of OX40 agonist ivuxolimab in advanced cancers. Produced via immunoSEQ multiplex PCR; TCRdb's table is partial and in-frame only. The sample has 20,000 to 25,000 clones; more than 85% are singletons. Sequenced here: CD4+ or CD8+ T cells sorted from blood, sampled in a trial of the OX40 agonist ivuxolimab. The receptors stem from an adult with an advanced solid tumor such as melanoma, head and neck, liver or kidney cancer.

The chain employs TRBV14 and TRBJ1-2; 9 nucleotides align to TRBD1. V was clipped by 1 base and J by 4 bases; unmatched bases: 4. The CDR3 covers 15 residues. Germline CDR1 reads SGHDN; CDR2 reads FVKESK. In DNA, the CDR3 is TGTGCCAGCAGCCAAGGGAGACAGGGGGTCTATGGCTACACCTTC. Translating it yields CASSQGRQGVYGYTF.

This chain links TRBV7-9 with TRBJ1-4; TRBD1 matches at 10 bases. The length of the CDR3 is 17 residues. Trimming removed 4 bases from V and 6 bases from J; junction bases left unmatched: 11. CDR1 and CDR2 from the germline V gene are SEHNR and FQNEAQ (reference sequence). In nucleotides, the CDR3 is TGTGCCAGCAGCTCAGGGGACAGGGGAATATCGGATGAAAAACTGTTTTTT. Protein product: CASSSGDRGISDEKLFF. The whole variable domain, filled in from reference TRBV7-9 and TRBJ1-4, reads DTGVSQNPRHKITKRGQNVTFRCDPISEHNRLYWYRQTLGQGPEFLTYFQNEAQLEKSRLLSDRFSAERPKGSFSTLEIQRTEQGDSAMYLCASSSGDRGISDEKLFFGSGTQLSVL.

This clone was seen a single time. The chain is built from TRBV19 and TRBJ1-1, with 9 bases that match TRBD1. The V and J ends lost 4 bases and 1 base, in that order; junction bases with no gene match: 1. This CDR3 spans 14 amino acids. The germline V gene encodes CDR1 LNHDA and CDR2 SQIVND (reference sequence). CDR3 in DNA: TGTGCCAGTAGTAGGGGACAGGGGAACACTGAAGCTTTCTTT. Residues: CASSRGQGNTEAFF.

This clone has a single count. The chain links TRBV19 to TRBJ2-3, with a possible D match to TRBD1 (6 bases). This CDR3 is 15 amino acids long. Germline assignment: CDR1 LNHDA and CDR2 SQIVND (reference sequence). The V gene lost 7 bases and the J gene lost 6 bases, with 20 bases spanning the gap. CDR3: CASTQTGTGSDTQYF. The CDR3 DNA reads TGTGCCAGTACCCAAACGGGCACAGGGAGTGATACGCAGTATTTT.

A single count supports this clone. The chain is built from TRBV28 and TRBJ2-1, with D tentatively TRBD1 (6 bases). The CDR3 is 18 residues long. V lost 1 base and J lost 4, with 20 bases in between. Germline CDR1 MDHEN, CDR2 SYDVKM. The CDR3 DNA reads TGTGCCAGCAGTTTATTTAAGACAGGCCGATCTGGATACAATGAGCAGTTCTTC. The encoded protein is CASSLFKTGRSGYNEQFF.

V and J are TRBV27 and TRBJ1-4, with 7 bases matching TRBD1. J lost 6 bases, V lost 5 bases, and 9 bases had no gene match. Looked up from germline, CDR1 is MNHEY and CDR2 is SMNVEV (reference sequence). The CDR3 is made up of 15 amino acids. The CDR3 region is CASSDLAGGDEKLFF. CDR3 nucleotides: TGTGCCAGCAGTGATCTCGCAGGGGGGGATGAAAAACTGTTTTTT.

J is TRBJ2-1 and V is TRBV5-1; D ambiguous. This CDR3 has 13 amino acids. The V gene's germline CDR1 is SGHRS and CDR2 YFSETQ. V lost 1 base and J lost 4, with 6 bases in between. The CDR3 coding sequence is TGCGCCAGCAGCTTGTGGGGTTACAATGAGCAGTTCTTC. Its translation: CASSLWGYNEQFF.

The chain's CDR3 is CAISEPTGGETSDTQYF. The CDR3 region has the DNA TGTGCCATCAGTGAGCCCACAGGGGGAGAAACATCAGATACGCAGTATTTT. The chain links TRBV10-3 to TRBJ2-3; 8 bases line up with TRBD1. V gave up 2 bases and J gave up 4 bases; unmatched junction bases: 11. Germline CDR1 and CDR2: ENHRY and SYGVKD. The CDR3 sequence is 17 residues long.

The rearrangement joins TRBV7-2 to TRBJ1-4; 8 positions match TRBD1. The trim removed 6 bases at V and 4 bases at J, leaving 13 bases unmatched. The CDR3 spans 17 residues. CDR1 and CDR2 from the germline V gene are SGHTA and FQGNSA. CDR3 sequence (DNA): TGTGCCAGCAGTTATAGGGTTCCGGGACAGGTTAATGAAAAACTGTTTTTT. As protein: CASSYRVPGQVNEKLFF.

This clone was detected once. The CDR3 here is CASSPNSGLAGAYNEQFF. CDR3 in DNA: TGCGCCAGCAGCCCCAATTCGGGACTAGCGGGGGCCTACAATGAGCAGTTCTTC. The V and J genes are TRBV4-1 and TRBJ2-1, with TRBD2 identical over 14 bases. The J segment lost 2 bases and the V segment lost 4 bases, leaving 7 bases of the junction unmatched. This CDR3 region has 18 residues. Germline CDR1 and CDR2: MGHRA and YSYEKL.

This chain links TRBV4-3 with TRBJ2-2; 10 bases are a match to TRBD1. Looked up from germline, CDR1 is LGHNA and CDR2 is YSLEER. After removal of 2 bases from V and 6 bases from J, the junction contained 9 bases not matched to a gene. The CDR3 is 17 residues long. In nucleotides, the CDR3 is TGCGCCAGCAGCCAATTTCTAGGACAGGGGGAAGCCGGGGAGCTGTTTTTT. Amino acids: CASSQFLGQGEAGELFF.

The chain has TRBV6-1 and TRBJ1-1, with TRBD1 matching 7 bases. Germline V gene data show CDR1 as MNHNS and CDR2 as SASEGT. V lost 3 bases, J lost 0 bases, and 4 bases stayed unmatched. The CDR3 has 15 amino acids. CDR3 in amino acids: CASSEEDRLNTEAFF. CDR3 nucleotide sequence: TGTGCCAGCAGTGAGGAGGACAGGTTGAACACTGAAGCTTTCTTT.

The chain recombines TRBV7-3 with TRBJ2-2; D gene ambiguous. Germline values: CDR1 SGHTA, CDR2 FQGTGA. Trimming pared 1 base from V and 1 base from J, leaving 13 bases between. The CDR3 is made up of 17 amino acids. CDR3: CASSLRGWLGNTGELFF. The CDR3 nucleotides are TGTGCCAGCAGCTTAAGGGGATGGCTGGGGAACACCGGGGAGCTGTTTTTT.

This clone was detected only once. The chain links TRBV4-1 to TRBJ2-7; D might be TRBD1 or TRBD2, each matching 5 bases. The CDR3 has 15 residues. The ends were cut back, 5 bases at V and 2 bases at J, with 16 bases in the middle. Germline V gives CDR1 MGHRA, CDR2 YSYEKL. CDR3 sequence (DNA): TGCGCCAGCAGCACCCGGGACGGTGGAACCTACGAGCAGTACTTC. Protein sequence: CASSTRDGGTYEQYF.

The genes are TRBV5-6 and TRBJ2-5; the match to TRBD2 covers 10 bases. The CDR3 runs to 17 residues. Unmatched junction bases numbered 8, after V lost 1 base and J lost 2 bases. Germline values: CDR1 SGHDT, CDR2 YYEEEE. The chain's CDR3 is CASSLWASGGLQETQYF. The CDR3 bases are TGTGCCAGCAGCTTGTGGGCTAGCGGGGGACTGCAAGAGACCCAGTACTTC.

The CDR3 is CASTPTLSGNYNEQFF. CDR3 in DNA: TGTGCCAGCACCCCCACCCTTAGCGGGAACTACAATGAGCAGTTCTTC. V usage is TRBV9 and J usage is TRBJ2-1; 8 bases are shared with TRBD2. The CDR3 is 16 amino acids. V lost 6 bases to trimming and J lost 3 bases; unmatched junction nucleotides: 11. Germline loops: CDR1 SGDLS, CDR2 YYNGEE.

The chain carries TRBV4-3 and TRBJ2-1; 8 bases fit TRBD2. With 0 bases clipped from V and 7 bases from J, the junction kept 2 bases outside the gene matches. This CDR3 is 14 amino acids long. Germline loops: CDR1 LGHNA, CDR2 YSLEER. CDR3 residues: CASSQDRGGNEQFF. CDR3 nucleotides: TGCGCCAGCAGCCAAGATCGGGGGGGAAATGAGCAGTTCTTC.

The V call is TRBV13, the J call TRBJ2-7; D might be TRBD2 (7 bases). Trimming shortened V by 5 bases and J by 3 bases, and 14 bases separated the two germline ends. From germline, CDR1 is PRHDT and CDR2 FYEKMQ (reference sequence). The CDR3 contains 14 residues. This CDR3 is CASSRGDTNYEQYF. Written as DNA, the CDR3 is TGTGCCAGCAGCCGGGGGGACACCAACTACGAGCAGTACTTC.

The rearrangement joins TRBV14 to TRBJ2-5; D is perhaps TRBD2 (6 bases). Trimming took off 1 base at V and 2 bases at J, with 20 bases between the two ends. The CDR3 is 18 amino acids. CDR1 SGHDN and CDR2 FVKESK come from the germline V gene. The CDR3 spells CASSQGDAGPILQETQYF. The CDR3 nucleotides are TGTGCCAGCAGCCAAGGAGATGCGGGGCCGATCCTTCAAGAGACCCAGTACTTC.

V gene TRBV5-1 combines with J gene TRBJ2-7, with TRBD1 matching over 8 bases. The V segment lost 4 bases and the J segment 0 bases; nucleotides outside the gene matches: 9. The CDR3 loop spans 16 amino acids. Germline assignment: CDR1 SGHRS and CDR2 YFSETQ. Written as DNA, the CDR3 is TGCGCCAGCAGCCAAAGTCCGCAGGGGGCCTCCTACGAGCAGTACTTC. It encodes CASSQSPQGASYEQYF.

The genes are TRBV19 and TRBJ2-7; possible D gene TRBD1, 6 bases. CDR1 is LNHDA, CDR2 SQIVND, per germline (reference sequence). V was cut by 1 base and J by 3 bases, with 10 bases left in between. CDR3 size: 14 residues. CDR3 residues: CASSIVGRGYEQYF. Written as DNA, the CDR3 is TGTGCCAGTAGTATAGTCGGCAGGGGCTACGAGCAGTACTTC.

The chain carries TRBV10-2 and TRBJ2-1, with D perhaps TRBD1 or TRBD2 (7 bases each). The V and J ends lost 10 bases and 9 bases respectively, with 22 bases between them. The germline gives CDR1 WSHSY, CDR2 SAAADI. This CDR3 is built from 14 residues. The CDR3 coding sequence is TGCGCCACCTGGGCAGGGGGGGCGGGGGCTGAGCAGTTCTTC. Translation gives CATWAGGAGAEQFF.

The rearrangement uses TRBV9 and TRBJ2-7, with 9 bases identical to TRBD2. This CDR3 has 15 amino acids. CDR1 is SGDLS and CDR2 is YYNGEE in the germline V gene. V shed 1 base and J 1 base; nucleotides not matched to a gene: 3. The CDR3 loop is CASSVSSGVSYEQYF. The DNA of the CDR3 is TGTGCCAGCAGCGTATCTAGCGGGGTATCCTACGAGCAGTACTTC.

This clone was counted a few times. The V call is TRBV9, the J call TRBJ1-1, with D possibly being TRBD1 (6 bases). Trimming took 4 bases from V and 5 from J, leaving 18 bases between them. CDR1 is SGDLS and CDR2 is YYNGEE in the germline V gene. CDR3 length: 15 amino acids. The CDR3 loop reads CASSPNKEQGTEAFF. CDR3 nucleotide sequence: TGTGCCAGCAGCCCAAACAAGGAACAGGGAACTGAAGCTTTCTTT.

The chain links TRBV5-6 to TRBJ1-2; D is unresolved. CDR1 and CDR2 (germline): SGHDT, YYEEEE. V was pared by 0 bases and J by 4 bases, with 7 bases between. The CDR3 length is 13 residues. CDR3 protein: CASSLVAAYGYTF. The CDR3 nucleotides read TGTGCCAGCAGCTTGGTAGCGGCCTATGGCTACACCTTC.

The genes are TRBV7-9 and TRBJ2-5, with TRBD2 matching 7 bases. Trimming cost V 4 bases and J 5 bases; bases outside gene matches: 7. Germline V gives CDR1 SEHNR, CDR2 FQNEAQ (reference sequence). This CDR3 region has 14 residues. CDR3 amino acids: CASSSSGGEETQYF. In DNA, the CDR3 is TGTGCCAGCAGCTCGTCGGGGGGTGAGGAGACCCAGTACTTC.

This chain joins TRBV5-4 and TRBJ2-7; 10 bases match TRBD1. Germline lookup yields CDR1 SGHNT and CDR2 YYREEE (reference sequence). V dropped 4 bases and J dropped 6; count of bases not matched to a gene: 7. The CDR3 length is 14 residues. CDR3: CASSLSGTGAEQYF. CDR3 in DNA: TGTGCCAGCAGCCTCTCCGGGACAGGGGCCGAGCAGTACTTC.

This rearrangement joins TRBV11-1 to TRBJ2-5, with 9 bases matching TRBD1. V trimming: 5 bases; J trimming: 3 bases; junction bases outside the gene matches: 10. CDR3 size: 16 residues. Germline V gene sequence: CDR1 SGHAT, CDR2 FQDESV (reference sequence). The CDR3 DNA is TGTGCCAGCAGCCCGTCGATTCGGACAGGGGAAGAGACCCAGTACTTC. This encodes CASSPSIRTGEETQYF.

The CDR3: CASSAYYNEQFF. For the CDR3, the DNA is TGTGCCAGCAGCGCGTATTACAATGAGCAGTTCTTC. This chain links TRBV9 with TRBJ2-1; D is undetermined. The CDR3 has 12 residues. Trimming cost V 3 bases and J 4 bases, with 5 bases left between them. From germline, CDR1 is SGDLS and CDR2 YYNGEE. The whole variable domain, remainder taken from reference TRBV9 and TRBJ2-1, is DSGVTQTPKHLITATGQRVTLRCSPRSGDLSVYWYQQSLDQGLQFLIQYYNGEERAKGNILERFSAQQFPDLHSELNLSSLELGDSALYFCASSAYYNEQFFGPGTRLTVL.

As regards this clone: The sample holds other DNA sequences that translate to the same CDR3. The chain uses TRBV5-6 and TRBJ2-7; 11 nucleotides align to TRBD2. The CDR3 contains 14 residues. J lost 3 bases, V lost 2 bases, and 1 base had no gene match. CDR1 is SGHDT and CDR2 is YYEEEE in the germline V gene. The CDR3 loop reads CASSLGTSGYEQYF. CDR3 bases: TGTGCCAGCAGCTTAGGGACTAGCGGCTACGAGCAGTACTTC.